This T cell receptor beta chain derives from a study of blood T cells in healthy people across ages. Study at large: For every two T cells, template switching captured about one barcoded beta molecule.

Individuals who donated were healthy Caucasians from Russia aged about 6 to 100. Study-wide results and limits: From one million sequenced T cells, diversity estimates were lower bounds. Age advanced and TCR beta diversity per million T cells fell, roughly linearly.

This clonotype was seen more than once but under ten times. The target antigen is unknown. Germline CDR1 reads MNHEY; CDR2 reads SVGEGT. This CDR3 contains 15 residues. The V end was cut by 0 bases, the J end by 4 bases, with 11 bases between. A second PCR of roughly 7 to 11 cycles used a sample-barcoded 5' primer and a J-beta primer mix. One entry per CDR3 protein, called by TCRdb with MiXCR from the 5' RACE reads. Here the sample spans around 1,500,000 distinct CDR3 sequences, roughly 27% being singletons. The J gene is TRBJ2-3, the V gene TRBV6-2 or TRBV6-3; D might be TRBD2 (5 bases). The source is a woman aged 25-40 years in good health. Source material: blood. The CDR3 region is CASSYSPTTADTQYF. The CDR3 DNA reads TGTGCCAGCAGTTACTCGCCGACTACAGCAGATACGCAGTATTTT.